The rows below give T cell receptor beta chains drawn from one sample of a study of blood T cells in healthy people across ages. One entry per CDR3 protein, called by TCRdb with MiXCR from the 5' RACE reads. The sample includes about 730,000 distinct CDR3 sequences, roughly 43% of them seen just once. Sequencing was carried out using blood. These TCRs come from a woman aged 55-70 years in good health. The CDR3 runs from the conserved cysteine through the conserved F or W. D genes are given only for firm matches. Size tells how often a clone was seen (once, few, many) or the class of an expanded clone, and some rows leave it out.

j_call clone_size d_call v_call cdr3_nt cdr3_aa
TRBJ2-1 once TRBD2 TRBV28 TGTGCCAGCAGGGATGGACTAGGCAACAATGAGCAGTTCTTC CASRDGLGNNEQFF
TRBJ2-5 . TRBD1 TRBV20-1 TGCAGTGCTAGGGGTCAGGGGGCCGAAGAGACCCAGTACTTC CSARGQGAEETQYF
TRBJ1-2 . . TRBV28 TGTGCCAGCAGTTTGCTGGCGAAAAGCTATGGCTACACCTTC CASSLLAKSYGYTF
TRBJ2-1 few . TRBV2 TGTGCCAGCAACCCCACCTTGCTCGTGTACAATGAGCAGTTCTTC CASNPTLLVYNEQFF
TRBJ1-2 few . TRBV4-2 TGTGCCAGCAGCCAAGATAGGGGGGGTGATGGCTACACCTTC CASSQDRGGDGYTF
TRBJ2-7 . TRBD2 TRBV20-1 TGCAGTGCTAGGGCACTAGCGGGAGGGCCTGGCGAGCAGTACTTC CSARALAGGPGEQYF
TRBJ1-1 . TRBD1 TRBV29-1 TGCAGCGTAGTTGGGACAGTGAACACTGAAGCTTTCTTT CSVVGTVNTEAFF
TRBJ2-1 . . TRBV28 TGTGCCAGCCGCCCAGGTGGGAGCAATGAGCAGTTCTTC CASRPGGSNEQFF
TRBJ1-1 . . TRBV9 TGTGCCAGCAGCGTAGGGGGGGAGAACACTGAAGCTTTCTTT CASSVGGENTEAFF
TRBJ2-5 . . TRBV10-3 TGTGCCATCAGTGGGGCCACTGGGGGGGAGACCCAGTACTTC CAISGATGGETQYF
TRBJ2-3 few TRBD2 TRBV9 TGTGCCAGCAGCGCTTCGGGACTAAGGACAGATACGCAGTATTTT CASSASGLRTDTQYF
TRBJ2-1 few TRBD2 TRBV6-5 TGTGCCAGCAGTCGGGTAGCGGGAGGGCCACACAATGAGCAGTTCTTC CASSRVAGGPHNEQFF
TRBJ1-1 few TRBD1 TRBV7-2 TGTGCCAGCAGCTTAGGGGGGGACAGTCTAGGGACTGAAGCTTTCTTT CASSLGGDSLGTEAFF
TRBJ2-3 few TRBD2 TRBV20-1 TGCAGTGCTAGAGATCTCCGCCTAGCGGGGGGGCAACGTATATTCTCGGATACGCAGTATTTT CSARDLRLAGGQRIFSDTQYF
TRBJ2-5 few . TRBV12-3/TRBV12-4 TGTGCCAGCATGGCAGGAGCTGGGGAGACCCAGTACTTC CASMAGAGETQYF
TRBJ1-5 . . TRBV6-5 TGTGCCAGCAGATGGAGGGAGGGGAATCAGCCCCAGCATTTT CASRWREGNQPQHF
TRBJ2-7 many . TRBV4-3 TGCGCCAGCAGCCAAGGGGGATATGACGAGCAGTACTTC CASSQGGYDEQYF
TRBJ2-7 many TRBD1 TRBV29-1 TGCAGCGTTGGGGGACAGTCTTCCTACGAGCAGTACTTC CSVGGQSSYEQYF
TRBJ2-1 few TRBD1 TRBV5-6 TGTGCCAGCAGTGCTTATCCGGGACAGGGGAAAGATGAGCGGTTCTTC CASSAYPGQGKDERFF
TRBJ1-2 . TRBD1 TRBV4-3 TGCGCCAGCAGCCGCAGTCGGGACAGGAAGGCCTCTAGCAGATATGGCTACACCTTC CASSRSRDRKASSRYGYTF
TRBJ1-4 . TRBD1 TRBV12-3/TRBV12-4 TGTGCCAGCAGTTTTCGGACAGGGCCTGAAAAACTGTTTTTT CASSFRTGPEKLFF
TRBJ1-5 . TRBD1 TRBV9 TGTGCCAGCAGCGCGTCGGGACAGGGGATTAATCAGCCCCAGCATTTT CASSASGQGINQPQHF
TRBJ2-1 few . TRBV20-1 TGCAGTGCTAAACAGGGGAGGTGGGTCAATGAGCAGTTCTTC CSAKQGRWVNEQFF
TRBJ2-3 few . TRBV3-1 TGTGCCAGCAGCCAGTGGGGTAGATCAGATACGCAGTATTTT CASSQWGRSDTQYF
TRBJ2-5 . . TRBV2 TGTGCCAGCAGGGAATACCTAGTTCGTGGAGAGACCCAGTACTTC CASREYLVRGETQYF
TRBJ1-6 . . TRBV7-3 TGTGCCAGCAGCTCGGGGGCGGGGAACTCCTATAATTCACCCCTCCACTTT CASSSGAGNSYNSPLHF
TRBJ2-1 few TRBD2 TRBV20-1 TGCAGTGCTAGAGGGACTAGCGGGGCCGCCGATGAGCAGTTCTTC CSARGTSGAADEQFF